This TCR beta chain was obtained from a study of T cells in Graves' hyperthyroidism and ophthalmopathy. Template material for amplifying TCR beta CDR3 regions consisted of RNA transcripts. The TCR CDR3 was amplified in a first-round RT-PCR using the HTBI primer set. MiXCR, run by TCRdb on the multiplex PCR reads, gives a single entry per CDR3 protein. This table has over 200,000 distinct CDR3 sequences, 17% appearing once. CDR1 is SGHRS, CDR2 YFSETQ, per germline. V lost 0 bases to trimming and J lost 4 bases, with 11 bases between them. CDR3 size: 15 residues. The sample was blood. The chain employs TRBV5-1 and TRBJ2-1; the D gene is possibly TRBD2 (5 bases). The TCR comes from a man aged 50-60 years with Graves' hyperthyroidism. The CDR3 reads CASSLDSERYNEQFF. CDR3 sequence (DNA): TGCGCCAGCAGCTTGGATAGCGAACGATACAATGAGCAGTTCTTC.